This T cell receptor (beta chain) comes out of a study of T cell repertoires in cytomegalovirus infection (dated by TCRdb to about 2019). Context from the whole study: The peptide stimulations were aimed at well-studied HLA-B-restricted epitopes as well as recently identified HLA-C-restricted CMV epitopes, whose presentation resists viral immunomodulation. The HLA type of each donor mattered for the analysis, because public TCR beta signatures pointed to carriage of CMV infection along with the matching HLA type. Broad study findings and their caveats: In the ex vivo response, HLA-C-restricted CMV-specific TCR beta clonotypes were dominant, and in two of eight donors the single most frequent clonotype came from this HLA-C-restricted group. In both this cohort and an independent roughly 350-donor cohort, the cumulative frequency of public TCR beta family members distinguished carriers of CMV infection plus the relevant HLA type.

This clonotype appeared a few times. Its binding antigen is unknown. There are no base qualities to consult, and no much larger clone falls within one base. TCRdb records Illumina HiSeq 1500 as the sequencer. TCRdb ran its own pipeline on the public reads, namely fastp trimming at Q25 and MiXCR clone calling, and kept in-frame beta chains. Records with the same CDR3 protein are collapsed into one entry carrying the most frequent genes and DNA. This sample holds approximately 1,000,000 distinct CDR3 sequences; about a third were observed only once. The biggest ten clones account for 13% of the sample. The treatment or condition label of this sample denotes: in vitro stimulation with specific CMV peptide epitopes to enrich CMV-specific T cells. Sequences SQVTM (CDR1) and ANQGSEA (CDR2) are obtained from the germline V gene. V and J are trimmed by 7 bases and 7 bases, and the gene matches miss 8 bases of the junction. The CDR3 measures 13 amino acids from cysteine to phenylalanine. Only the CDR3 part of the read is kept: 39 bases, read in frame from the first base.

Sample: cultured CD8+ T cells from PBMCs, taken from culture after CMV antigen stimulation. The TCR originated in a human donor in good health (CMV status not recorded). Some clones in this sample may be carry-over from other donors' samples. The sequence is built from TRBV29-1 and TRBJ2-1; 9 nucleotides in the junction match TRBD2. The nucleotide sequence is given as TGCAGCGCTGACTGGCGGGGGGGTAATGAGCAGTTCTTC. It encodes CSADWRGGNEQFF.